This T cell receptor (beta chain) was recorded in a study of identical twins. The study, taken as a whole, reports: Models came in too low on out-of-frame TCR alpha sharing in monozygotic twins. It was cross-sectional statistical analysis, not following the same donors, that the conclusions relied on. Alpha sequences out of frame and shared by twins had excess low generation probability.

Turning to this clonotype: What it recognizes is unknown.

TCRdb re-called the 5' RACE reads with MiXCR, one entry per CDR3 protein. The sample shows 420,000 or so distinct CDR3 sequences, roughly 20% of them seen only once. No donor was unhealthy or non-Caucasian. CDR1 and CDR2 from the germline V gene are DFQATT and SNEGSKA (reference sequence). The CDR3 consists of 16 residues. V shed 8 bases and J 6 bases; nucleotides not matched to a gene: 19. Source material: naive T cells sorted from blood. This receptor was identified in a man between 45 and 60 years old in good health. The chain uses TRBV20-1 and TRBJ2-3; 8 bases line up with TRBD2. The CDR3 nucleotides read TGCAGTACAAGGGACATCAACGGGGGGGCGTCGGATACGCAGTATTTT. It specifies CSTRDINGGASDTQYF.